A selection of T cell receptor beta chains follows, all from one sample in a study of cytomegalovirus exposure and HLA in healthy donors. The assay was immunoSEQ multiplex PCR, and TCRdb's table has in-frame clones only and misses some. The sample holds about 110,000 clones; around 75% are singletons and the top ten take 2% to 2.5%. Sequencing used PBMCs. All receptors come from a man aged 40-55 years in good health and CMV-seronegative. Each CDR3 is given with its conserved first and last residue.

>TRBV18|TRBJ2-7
CASSPQGASEQYF
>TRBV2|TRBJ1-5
CASTSGQGYYQPQHF
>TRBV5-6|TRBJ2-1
CASRGEGWEQFF
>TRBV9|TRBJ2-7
CASSPTSRERGEQYF
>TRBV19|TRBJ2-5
CASSGTVQETQYF
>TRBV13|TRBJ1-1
CASSGDSGKAFF
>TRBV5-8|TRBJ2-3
CASSLGGGAPDTQYF
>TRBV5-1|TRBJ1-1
CASSLYGQSNTEAFF
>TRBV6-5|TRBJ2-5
CASSIRTGRETQYF
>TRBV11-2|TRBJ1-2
CASSLIGRQGGYGGYTF
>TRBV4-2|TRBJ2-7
CASSPGQGTYEQYF
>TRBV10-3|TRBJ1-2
CAIRPGQGNYGYTF
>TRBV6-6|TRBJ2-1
CASSYPSGGPNEQFF
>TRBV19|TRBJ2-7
CASSVGLTGEIHEQYF
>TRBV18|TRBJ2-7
CASSAGALSSYEQYF
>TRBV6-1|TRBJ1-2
CAAVGGYGYTF